This paragraph reports one T cell receptor beta chain. The target of this receptor is not known. One base away there is no much larger clone; base qualities are not given. Using the deep immunoSEQ assay, TCR CDR3 regions were amplified from genomic DNA by multiplex PCR. Genomic DNA extracted from each cell subset was distributed evenly over all wells of several immunoSEQ 96-well plates, and each plate served as one replicate. For sorted subsets, 200 to 250 ng genomic DNA, equal to 30,000 to 35,000 T cell genomes, was loaded into each replicate PCR. Purified libraries were quantified with a Qubit 3.0 fluorometer, sized on a Bioanalyzer 2100, and re-quantified with the KAPA Library Quantification kit. A separate single-read 150-cycle Illumina NextSeq 550 flow cell was used to sequence each immunoSEQ 96-well plate. Regarding the original processing steps: The immunoSEQ output contained only junctional sequences without quality scores, so filtering could not match that applied to full-length reads. Sequences were annotated with PyIR, a Python wrapper for IgBLAST v1.9, and V/J genes and CDR3 were assigned using IMGT germline references. Reads were filtered out if the reads had weak V/J assignments (E-value above 1e-6), no CDR3, stop codons, out-of-frame junctions, or ambiguous translated residues. V3J clonotypes were defined by identical inferred V gene, J gene, and CDR3 amino acid sequence. Percentage overlap between repertoires was calculated by dividing the number of shared unique clonotypes by the size of the smaller repertoire. Richness of each repertoire was evaluated using RTK rarefaction, the Chao1 estimator, and Recon v2.1 estimates of unobserved clonotypes. Generation probabilities were computed with OLGA for all TCRbeta clonotypes obtained by the gDNA method from several donors. In TCRdb, the immuneACCESS table is reduced to in-frame sequences with V and J assigned. These tables do not hold every clone; where another copy was compared, an unresolved V gene accounts for under half, and the others remain unexplained. For V, J and clone size, that table is used; D and trimming come from the DNA. The sample yields 2.3 million or so clones; approximately 95% were counted once. 0.3% to 0.4% of the sample is in the top ten clones.

Healthy HIV-negative adults with no recently reported acute infections or vaccinations were included as donors. Only Caucasian adults living in Nashville, Tennessee, USA were represented among the donors. Magnetic negative selection was used to enrich CD4+ T cells, after which naive cells were positively selected on CD45RA and the negative fraction became the memory subset. After blood collection by leukapheresis, PBMCs were isolated using Ficoll-Histopaque density gradient centrifugation and then cryopreserved in the vapor phase of liquid nitrogen. Purity and quantity of every magnetically sorted T cell population were checked by analytical flow cytometry. Each sorted fraction had its genomic DNA isolated and then quantified by UV absorbance on a Nanodrop 2000c. The data originate from a study of shared clonotypes between healthy human individuals (dated by TCRdb to the early 2020s). Describing the broader study: Two women and a few men aged 18 to 49 years were included in the cohort. Leukapheresis yielded between about 0.9 and 9 billion PBMCs per donor. For each donor, three plates each were used for CD4 naive and CD4 memory, two plates were used for CD8 naive, and one plate was used for CD8 memory. Different laboratories and diverse techniques were used to prepare libraries and sequence TCR repertoires, to increase sequencing depth and limit assay-specific biases. The study deeply sequenced blood TCR repertoires of five healthy adults to estimate repertoire size and the extent of clonotype sharing between individuals. Study-wide findings and limitations: Naive subsets generally had larger estimated clonotype richness than memory subsets. Pairwise subsampling led to the expectation that sequencing depth would affect the degree of clonotype sharing among donors. Clonotypes shared by all four sorted-subset donors showed higher generation probabilities than non-shared clonotypes. Only blood was sampled, and tissue TCR repertoires likely differ from those in blood. Incomplete sequencing was indicated by rarefaction of sorted-subset datasets, despite the large sequencing depth. Because the study included only a small number of donors, the genetic and exposure-history diversity represented was limited. When a handful of donors were compared, the shared fraction of clonotypes was about 5.5% for naive CD4, about 4% for naive CD8, 2.3% for memory CD4, and around 0.4% for memory CD8.

The sample taken for sequencing was naive CD4+ T cells from PBMCs. The cell subset or site label here, explained by the study, means: CD45RA+ positively selected. The TCR originated in a man aged 18 to 29 in good health. Some clones in this sample may be carry-over from other donors' samples.

The CDR3 here reads CASSHTGGSSYEQYF. Here is the DNA: TGCGCCAGCAGCCACACAGGGGGGAGCTCCTACGAGCAGTACTTC. Recombination joined TRBV4-3 with TRBJ2-7; TRBD1 lines up with 8 middle nucleotides. Trimming takes 3 bases off V and 0 bases off J; junction bases not matched to a gene: 4. Counted from cysteine to phenylalanine, this CDR3 has 15 amino acids. The retained sequence is limited to the CDR3, 45 bases, with the frame set at the first base. Based on the germline V gene, the CDR1 and CDR2 sequences are LGHNA and YSLEER.